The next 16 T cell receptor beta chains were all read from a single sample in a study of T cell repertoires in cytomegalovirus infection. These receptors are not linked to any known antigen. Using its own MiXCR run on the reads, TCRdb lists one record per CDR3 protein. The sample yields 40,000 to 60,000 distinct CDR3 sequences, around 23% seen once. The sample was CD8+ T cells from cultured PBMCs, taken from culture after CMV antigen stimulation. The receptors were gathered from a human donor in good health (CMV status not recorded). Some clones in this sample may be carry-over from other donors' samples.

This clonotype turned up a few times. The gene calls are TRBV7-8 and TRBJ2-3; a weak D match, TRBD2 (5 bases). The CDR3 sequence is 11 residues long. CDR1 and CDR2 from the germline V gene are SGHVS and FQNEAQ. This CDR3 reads CAVADGGTQYF. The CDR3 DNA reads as TGTGCAGTCGCCGATGGAGGTACGCAGTATTTT.

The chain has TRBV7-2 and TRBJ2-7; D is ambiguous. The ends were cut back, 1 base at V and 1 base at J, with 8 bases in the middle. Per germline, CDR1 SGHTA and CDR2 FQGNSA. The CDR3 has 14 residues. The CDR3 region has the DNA TGTGCCAGCAGCTTAGTTCCGGGTTCCTACGAGCAGTACTTC. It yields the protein CASSLVPGSYEQYF.

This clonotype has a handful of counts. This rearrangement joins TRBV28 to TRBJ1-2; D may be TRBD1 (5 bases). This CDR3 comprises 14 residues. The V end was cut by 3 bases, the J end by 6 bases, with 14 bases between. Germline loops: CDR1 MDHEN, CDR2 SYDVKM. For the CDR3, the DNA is TGTGCCAGCAGTTTGGTTCGCAGGGATGATGGCTACACCTTC. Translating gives CASSLVRRDDGYTF.

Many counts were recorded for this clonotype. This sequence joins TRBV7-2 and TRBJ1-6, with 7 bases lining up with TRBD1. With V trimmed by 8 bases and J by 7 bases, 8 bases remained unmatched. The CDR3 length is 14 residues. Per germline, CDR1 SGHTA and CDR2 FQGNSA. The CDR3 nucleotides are TGTGCCAGCGGTTGGACAGGTCCCAATTCACCCCTCCACTTT. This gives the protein CASGWTGPNSPLHF.

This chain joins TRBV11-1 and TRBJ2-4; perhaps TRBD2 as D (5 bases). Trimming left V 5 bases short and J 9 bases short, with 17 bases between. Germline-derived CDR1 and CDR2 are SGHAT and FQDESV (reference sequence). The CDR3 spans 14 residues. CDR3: CASSPTGIGSIQYF. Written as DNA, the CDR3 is TGTGCCAGCAGCCCGACGGGGATTGGTAGCATTCAGTACTTC.

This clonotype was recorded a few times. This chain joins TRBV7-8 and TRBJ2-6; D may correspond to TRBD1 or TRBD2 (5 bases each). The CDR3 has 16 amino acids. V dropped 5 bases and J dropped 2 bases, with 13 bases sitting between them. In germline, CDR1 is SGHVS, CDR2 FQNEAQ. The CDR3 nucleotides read TGTGCCAGCAGCATGCCCCAGGGAGCTGGGGCCAACGTCCTGACTTTC. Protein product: CASSMPQGAGANVLTF. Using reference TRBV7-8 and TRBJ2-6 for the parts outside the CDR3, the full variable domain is GAGVSQSPRYKVAKRGQDVALRCDPISGHVSLFWYQQALGQGPEFLTYFQNEAQLDKSGLPSDRFFAERPEGSVSTLKIQRTQQEDSAVYLCASSMPQGAGANVLTFGAGSRLTVL.

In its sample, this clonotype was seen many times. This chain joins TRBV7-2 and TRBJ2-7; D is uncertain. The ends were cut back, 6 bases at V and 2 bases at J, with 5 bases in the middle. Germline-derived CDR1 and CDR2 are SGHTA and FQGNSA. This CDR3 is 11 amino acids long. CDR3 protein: CASSPAYEQYF. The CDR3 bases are TGTGCCAGCAGTCCTGCCTACGAGCAGTACTTC.

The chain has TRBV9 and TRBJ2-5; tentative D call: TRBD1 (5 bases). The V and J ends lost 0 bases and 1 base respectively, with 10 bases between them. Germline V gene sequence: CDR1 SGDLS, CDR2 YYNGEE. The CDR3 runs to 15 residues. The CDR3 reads CASSVDGRAQETQYF. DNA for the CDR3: TGTGCCAGCAGCGTAGACGGCAGGGCCCAAGAGACCCAGTACTTC. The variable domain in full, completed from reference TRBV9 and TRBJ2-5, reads DSGVTQTPKHLITATGQRVTLRCSPRSGDLSVYWYQQSLDQGLQFLIQYYNGEERAKGNILERFSAQQFPDLHSELNLSSLELGDSALYFCASSVDGRAQETQYFGPGTRLLVL.

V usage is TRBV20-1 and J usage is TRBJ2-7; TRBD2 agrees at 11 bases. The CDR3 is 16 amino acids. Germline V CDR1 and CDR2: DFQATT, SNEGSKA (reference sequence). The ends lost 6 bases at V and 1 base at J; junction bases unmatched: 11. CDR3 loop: CSAVWLAGGLSYEQYF. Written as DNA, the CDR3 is TGCAGTGCGGTTTGGCTAGCGGGAGGTCTATCCTACGAGCAGTACTTC.

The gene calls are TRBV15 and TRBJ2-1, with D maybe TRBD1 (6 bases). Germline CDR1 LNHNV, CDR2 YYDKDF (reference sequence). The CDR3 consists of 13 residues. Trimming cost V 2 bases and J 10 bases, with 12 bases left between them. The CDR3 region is CATSRKVGTEQFF. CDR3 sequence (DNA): TGTGCCACCAGCAGAAAGGTGGGGACAGAGCAGTTCTTC.

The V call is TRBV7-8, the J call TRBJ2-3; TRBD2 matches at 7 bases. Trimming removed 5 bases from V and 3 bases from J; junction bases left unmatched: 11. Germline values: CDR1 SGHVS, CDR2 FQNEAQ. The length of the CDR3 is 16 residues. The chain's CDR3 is CASSGAGTIFTDTQYF. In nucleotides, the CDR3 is TGTGCCAGCAGCGGGGCCGGGACTATCTTTACAGATACGCAGTATTTT.

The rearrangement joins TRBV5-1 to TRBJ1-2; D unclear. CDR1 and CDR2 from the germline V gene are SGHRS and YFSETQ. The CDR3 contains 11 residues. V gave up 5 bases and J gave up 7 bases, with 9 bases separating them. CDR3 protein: CASRGGFGYTF. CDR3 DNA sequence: TGCGCCAGCAGGGGAGGATTTGGCTACACCTTC. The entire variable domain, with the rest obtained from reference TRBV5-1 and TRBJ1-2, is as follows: KAGVTQTPRYLIKTRGQQVTLSCSPISGHRSVSWYQQTPGQGLQFLFEYFSETQRNKGNFPGRFSGRQFSNSRSEMNVSTLELGDSALYLCASRGGFGYTFGSGTRLTVV.

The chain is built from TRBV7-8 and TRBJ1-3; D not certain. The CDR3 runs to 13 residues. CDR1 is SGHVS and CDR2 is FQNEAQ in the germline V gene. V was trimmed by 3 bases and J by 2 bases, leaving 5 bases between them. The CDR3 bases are TGTGCCAGCAGCTTTGGTACTGGAAACACCATATATTTT. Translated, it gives CASSFGTGNTIYF.

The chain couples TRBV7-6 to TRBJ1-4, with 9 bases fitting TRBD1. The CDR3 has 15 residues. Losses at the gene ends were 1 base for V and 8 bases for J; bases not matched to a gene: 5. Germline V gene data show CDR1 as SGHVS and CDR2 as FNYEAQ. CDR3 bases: TGTGCCAGCAGCTTAGAAAGGACAGGGGTGGAAAAACTGTTTTTT. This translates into CASSLERTGVEKLFF.

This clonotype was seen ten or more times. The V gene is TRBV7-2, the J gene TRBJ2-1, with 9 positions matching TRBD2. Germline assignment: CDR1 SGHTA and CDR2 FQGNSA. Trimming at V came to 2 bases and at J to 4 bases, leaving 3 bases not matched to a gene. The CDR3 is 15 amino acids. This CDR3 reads CASSLISGGYNEQFF. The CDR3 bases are TGTGCCAGCAGCTTAATTAGCGGGGGTTACAATGAGCAGTTCTTC.

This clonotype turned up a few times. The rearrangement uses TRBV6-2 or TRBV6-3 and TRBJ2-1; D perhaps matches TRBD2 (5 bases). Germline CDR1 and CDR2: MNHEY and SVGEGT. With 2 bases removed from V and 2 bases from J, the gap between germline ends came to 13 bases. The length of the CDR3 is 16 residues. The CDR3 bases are TGTGCCAGCAGTTACGAGACCCCGAGGGCCTACAATGAGCAGTTCTTC. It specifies CASSYETPRAYNEQFF.